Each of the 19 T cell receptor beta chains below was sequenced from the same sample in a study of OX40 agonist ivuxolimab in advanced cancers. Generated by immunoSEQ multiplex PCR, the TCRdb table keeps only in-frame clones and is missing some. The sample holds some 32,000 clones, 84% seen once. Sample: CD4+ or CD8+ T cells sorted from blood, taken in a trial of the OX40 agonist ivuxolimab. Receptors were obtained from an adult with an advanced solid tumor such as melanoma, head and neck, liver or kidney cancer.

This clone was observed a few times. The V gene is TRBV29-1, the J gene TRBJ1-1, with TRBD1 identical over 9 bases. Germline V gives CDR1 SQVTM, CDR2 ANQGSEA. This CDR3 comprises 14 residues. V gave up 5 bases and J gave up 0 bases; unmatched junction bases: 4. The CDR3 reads CSVSGTGMNTEAFF. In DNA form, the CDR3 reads TGCAGCGTTTCCGGGACAGGGATGAACACTGAAGCTTTCTTT.

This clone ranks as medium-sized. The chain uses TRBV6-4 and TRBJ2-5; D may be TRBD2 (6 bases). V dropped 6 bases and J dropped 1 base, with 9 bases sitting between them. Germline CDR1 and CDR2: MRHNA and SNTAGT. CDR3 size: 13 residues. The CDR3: CASSRDSQETQYF. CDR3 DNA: TGTGCCAGCAGCCGGGACTCCCAAGAGACCCAGTACTTC.

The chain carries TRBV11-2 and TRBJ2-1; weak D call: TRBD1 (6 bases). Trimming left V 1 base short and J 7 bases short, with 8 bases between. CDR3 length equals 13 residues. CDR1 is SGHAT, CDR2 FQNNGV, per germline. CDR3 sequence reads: CASSLGGGNEQFF. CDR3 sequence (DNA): TGTGCCAGCAGCTTAGGAGGGGGAAATGAGCAGTTCTTC.

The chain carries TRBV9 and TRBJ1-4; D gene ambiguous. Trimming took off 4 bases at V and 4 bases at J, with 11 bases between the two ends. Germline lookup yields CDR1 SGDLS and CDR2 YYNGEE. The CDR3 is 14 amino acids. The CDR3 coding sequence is TGTGCCAGCAGCCCCCCTGGGCTTAATGAAAAACTGTTTTTT. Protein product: CASSPPGLNEKLFF.

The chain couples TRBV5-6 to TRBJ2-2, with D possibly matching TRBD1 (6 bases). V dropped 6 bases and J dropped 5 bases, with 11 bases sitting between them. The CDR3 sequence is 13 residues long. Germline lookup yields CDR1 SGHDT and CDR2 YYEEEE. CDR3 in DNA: TGTGCCAGCAAACCAAGGGGGACCGGGGAGCTGTTTTTT. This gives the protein CASKPRGTGELFF.

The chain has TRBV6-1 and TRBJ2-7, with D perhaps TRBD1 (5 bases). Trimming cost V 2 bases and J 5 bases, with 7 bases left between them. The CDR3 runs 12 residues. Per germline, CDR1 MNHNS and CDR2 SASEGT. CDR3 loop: CASSEKGNEQYF. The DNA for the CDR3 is TGTGCCAGCAGTGAAAAGGGGAACGAGCAGTACTTC.

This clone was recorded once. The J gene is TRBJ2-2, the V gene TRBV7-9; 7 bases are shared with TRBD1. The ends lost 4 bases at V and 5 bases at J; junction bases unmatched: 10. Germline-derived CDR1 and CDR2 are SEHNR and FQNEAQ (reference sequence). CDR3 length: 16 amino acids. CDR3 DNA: TGTGCCAGCAGCTCCCTACAGGGGCCAGGTACCGGGGAGCTGTTTTTT. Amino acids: CASSSLQGPGTGELFF.

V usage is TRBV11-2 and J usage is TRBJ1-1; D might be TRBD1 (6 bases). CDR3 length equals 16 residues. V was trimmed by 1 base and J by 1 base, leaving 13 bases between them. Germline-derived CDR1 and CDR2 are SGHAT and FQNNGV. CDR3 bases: TGTGCCAGCAGCTTAGTGGCGGGACACCAGAACACTGAAGCTTTCTTT. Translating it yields CASSLVAGHQNTEAFF.

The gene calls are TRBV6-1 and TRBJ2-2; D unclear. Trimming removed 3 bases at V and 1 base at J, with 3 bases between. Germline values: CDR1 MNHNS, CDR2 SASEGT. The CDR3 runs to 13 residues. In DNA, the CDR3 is TGTGCCAGCAGTGATAGGAACACCGGGGAGCTGTTTTTT. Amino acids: CASSDRNTGELFF.

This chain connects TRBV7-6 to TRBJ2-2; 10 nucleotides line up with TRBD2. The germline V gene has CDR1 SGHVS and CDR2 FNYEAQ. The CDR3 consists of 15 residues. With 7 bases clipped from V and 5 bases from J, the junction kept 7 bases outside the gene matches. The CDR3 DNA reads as TGTGCCAGCACACTAGCGGGGACTGGGACCGGGGAGCTGTTTTTT. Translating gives CASTLAGTGTGELFF.

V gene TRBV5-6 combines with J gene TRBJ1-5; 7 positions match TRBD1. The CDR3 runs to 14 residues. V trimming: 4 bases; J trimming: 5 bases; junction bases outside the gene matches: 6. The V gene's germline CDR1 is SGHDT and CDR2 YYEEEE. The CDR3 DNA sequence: TGTGCCAGCAGCCGGACAGGCGAATATCAGCCCCAGCATTTT. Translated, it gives CASSRTGEYQPQHF.

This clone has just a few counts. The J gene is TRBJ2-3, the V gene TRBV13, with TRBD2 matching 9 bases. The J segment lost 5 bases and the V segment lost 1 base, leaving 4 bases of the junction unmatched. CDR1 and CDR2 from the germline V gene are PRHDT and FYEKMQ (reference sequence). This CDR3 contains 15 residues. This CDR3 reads CASSLVIAGVDTQYF. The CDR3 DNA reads TGTGCCAGCAGCTTAGTTATAGCGGGGGTAGATACGCAGTATTTT.

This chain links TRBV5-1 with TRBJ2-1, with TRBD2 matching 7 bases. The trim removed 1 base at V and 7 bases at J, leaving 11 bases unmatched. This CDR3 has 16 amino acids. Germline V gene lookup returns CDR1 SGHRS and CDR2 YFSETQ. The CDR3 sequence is CASSLTGSGTINEQFF. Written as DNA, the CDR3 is TGCGCCAGCAGCTTGACGGGCAGCGGGACGATAAATGAGCAGTTCTTC.

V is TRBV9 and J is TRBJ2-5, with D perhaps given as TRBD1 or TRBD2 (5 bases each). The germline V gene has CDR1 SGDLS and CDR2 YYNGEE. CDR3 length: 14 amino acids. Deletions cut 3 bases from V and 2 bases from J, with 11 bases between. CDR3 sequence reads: CASSAWDGQETQYF. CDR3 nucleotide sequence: TGTGCCAGCAGCGCCTGGGACGGGCAAGAGACCCAGTACTTC.

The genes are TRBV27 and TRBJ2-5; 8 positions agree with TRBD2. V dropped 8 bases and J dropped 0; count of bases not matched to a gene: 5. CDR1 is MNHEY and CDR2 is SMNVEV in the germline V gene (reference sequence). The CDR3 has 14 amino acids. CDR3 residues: CASHGGGYQETQYF. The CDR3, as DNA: TGTGCCAGCCACGGGGGGGGGTACCAAGAGACCCAGTACTTC.

As DNA, the CDR3 is TGTGCCAGCAGTCGGATGATTGGAAGCTCCTACAATGAGCAGTTCTTC. Translation: CASSRMIGSSYNEQFF. The chain recombines TRBV27 with TRBJ2-1; D not resolved. CDR3 length equals 16 residues. Trimming pared 5 bases from V and 0 bases from J, leaving 14 bases between. Germline assignment: CDR1 MNHEY and CDR2 SMNVEV (reference sequence).

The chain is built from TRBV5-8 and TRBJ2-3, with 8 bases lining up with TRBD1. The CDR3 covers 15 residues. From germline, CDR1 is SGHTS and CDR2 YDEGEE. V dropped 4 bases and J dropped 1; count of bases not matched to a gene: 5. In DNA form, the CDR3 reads TGTGCCAGCAGCCTCTGGGACAGGCGCACAGATACGCAGTATTTT. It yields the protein CASSLWDRRTDTQYF.

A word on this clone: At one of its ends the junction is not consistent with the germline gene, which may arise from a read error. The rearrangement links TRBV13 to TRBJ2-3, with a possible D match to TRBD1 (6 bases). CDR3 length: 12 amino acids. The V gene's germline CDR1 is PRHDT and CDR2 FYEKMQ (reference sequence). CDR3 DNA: TGTGCCAGCAGCTTAAGAGTCGACAGGACAATCTTT. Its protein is CASSLRVDRTIF.

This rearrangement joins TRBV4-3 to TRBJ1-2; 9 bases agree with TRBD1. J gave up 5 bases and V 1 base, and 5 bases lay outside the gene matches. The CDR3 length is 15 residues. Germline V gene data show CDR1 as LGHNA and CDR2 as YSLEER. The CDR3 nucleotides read TGCGCCAGCAGCCAAGCCGGGACAGGGATATATGGCTACACCTTC. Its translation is CASSQAGTGIYGYTF.